This TCR beta chain is drawn from a study of somatic mutations in cytotoxic T cells in rheumatoid arthritis. Background on the study: Patients gave 30 ml EDTA peripheral blood immediately after diagnosis, prior to starting treatment. Study outcomes and limitations: Among about 70 patients, 7 or 8 showed a largest CD8+ clone that surpassed 20% of CD8+ cells. It was found that CD8+ T-cell clonality in rheumatoid arthritis patients did not differ significantly from that in age-matched healthy controls.

On this clone itself: Its antigen is undetermined.

This CDR3 has 13 residues. Germline V lookup: CDR1 SEHNR, CDR2 FQNEAQ (reference sequence). V shed 2 bases, J shed 7 bases, and the junction held 1 base outside the gene matches. Original processing notes: Only a few patient CD8+ clones above 1% matched published virus-specific TCRB sequences. Method: immunoSEQ multiplex PCR; TCRdb's copy keeps in-frame clones and lacks some. V, J and clone size derive from that table, while D and trimming were established from the DNA sequence. The profile covers around 18,000 clones, with about 81% appearing a single time and around 15% taken by the ten largest. The sequenced sample consisted of CD8+ T cells sorted from blood. This TCR came from an adult with rheumatoid arthritis. The gene calls are TRBV7-9 and TRBJ2-1; 8 nucleotides align to TRBD2. The CDR3 is CASSLREGNEQFF. The CDR3 DNA follows: TGTGCCAGCAGCTTACGGGAGGGAAATGAGCAGTTCTTC. Full variable domain (outside the CDR3, taken from reference TRBV7-9 and TRBJ2-1): DTGVSQNPRHKITKRGQNVTFRCDPISEHNRLYWYRQTLGQGPEFLTYFQNEAQLEKSRLLSDRFSAERPKGSFSTLEIQRTEQGDSAMYLCASSLREGNEQFFGPGTRLTVL.